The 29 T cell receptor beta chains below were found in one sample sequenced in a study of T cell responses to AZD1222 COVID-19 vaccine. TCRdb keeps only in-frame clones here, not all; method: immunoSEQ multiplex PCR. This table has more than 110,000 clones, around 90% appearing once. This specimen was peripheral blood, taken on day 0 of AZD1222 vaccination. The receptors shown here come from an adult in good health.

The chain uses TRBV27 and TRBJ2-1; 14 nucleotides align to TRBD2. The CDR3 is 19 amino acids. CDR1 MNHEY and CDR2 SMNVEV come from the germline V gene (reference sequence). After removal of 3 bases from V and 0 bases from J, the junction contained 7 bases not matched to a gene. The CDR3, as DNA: TGTGCCAGCAGTTTTTATGGACTAGCGGGGGGAAGCTCCTACAATGAGCAGTTCTTC. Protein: CASSFYGLAGGSSYNEQFF.

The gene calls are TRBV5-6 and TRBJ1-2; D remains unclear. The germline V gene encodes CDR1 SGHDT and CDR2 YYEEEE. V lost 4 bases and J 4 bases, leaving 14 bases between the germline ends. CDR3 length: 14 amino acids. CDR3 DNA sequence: TGTGCCAGCAGCCCTACCGGGAGCAGCTATGGCTACACCTTC. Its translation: CASSPTGSSYGYTF.

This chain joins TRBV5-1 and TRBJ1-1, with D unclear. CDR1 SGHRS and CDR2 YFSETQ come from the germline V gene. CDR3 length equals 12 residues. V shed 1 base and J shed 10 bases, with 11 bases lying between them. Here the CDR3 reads CASSLNQGPAFF. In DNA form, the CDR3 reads TGCGCCAGCAGCTTGAATCAAGGTCCAGCTTTCTTT. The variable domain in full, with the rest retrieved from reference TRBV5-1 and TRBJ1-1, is KAGVTQTPRYLIKTRGQQVTLSCSPISGHRSVSWYQQTPGQGLQFLFEYFSETQRNKGNFPGRFSGRQFSNSRSEMNVSTLELGDSALYLCASSLNQGPAFFGQGTRLTVV.

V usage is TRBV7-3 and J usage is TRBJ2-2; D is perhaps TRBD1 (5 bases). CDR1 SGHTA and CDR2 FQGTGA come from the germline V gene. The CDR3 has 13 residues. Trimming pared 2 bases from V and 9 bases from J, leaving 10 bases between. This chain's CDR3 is CASSLESGRELFF. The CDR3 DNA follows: TGTGCCAGCAGCTTAGAATCAGGGAGGGAGCTGTTTTTT.

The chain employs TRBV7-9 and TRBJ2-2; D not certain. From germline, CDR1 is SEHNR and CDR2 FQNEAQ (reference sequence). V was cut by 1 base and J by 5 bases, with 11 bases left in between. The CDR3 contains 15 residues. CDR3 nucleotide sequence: TGTGCCAGCAGCTTAGGTCGGACGATTACCGGGGAGCTGTTTTTT. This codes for CASSLGRTITGELFF.

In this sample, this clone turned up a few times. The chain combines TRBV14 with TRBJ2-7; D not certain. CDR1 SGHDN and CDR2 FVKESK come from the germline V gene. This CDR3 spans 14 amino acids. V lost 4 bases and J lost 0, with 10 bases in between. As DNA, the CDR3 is TGTGCCAGCAGCCCCCACCAAAGCTCCTACGAGCAGTACTTC. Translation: CASSPHQSSYEQYF. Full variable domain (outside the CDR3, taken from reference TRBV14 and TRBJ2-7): EAGVTQFPSHSVIEKGQTVTLRCDPISGHDNLYWYRRVMGKEIKFLLHFVKESKQDESGMPNNRFLAERTGGTYSTLKVQPAELEDSGVYFCASSPHQSSYEQYFGPGTRLTVT.

CDR3 residues: CASSLDSGGYGYTF. The CDR3 coding sequence is TGCGCCAGCAGCTTGGATTCAGGGGGCTATGGCTACACCTTC. This chain joins TRBV5-1 and TRBJ1-2; the match to TRBD1 covers 7 bases. V trimming: 0 bases; J trimming: 4 bases; junction bases outside the gene matches: 3. This CDR3 comprises 14 residues. Germline loops: CDR1 SGHRS, CDR2 YFSETQ.

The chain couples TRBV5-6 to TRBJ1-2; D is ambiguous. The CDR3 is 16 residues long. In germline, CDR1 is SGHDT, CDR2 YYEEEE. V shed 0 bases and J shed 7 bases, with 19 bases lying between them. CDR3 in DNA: TGTGCCAGCAGCTTGGTGAACGATGGCGGAGTGAGTGGCTACACCTTC. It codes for CASSLVNDGGVSGYTF.

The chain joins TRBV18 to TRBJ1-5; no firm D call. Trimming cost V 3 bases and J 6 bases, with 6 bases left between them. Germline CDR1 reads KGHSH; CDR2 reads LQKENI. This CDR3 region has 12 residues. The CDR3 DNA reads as TGTGCCAGCTCACCTTTCGGTCAGCCCCAGCATTTT. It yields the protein CASSPFGQPQHF. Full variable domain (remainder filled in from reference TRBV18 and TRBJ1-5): NAGVMQNPRHLVRRRGQEARLRCSPMKGHSHVYWYRQLPEEGLKFMVYLQKENIIDESGMPKERFSAEFPKEGPSILRIQQVVRGDSAAYFCASSPFGQPQHFGDGTRLSIL.

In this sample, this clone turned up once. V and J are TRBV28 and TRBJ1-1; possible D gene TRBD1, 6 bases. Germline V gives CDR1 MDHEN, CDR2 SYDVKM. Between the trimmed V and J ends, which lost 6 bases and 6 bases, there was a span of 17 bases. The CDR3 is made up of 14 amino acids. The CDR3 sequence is CASSLTGKDSEAFF. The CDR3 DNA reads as TGTGCCAGCAGCCTAACAGGGAAGGACTCTGAAGCTTTCTTT.

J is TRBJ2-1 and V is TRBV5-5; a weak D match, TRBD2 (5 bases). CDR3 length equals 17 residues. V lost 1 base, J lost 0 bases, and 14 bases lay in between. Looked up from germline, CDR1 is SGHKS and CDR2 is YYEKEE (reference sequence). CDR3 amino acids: CASSLRERTSSYNEQFF. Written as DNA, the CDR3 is TGTGCCAGCAGCTTGAGGGAGAGGACGAGCTCCTACAATGAGCAGTTCTTC.

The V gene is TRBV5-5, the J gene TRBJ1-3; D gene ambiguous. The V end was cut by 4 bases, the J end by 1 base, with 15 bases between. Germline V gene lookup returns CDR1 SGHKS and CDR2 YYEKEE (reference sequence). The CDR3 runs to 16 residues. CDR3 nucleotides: TGTGCCAGCAGCCTCCTGAGTTGGGCTTCTGGAAACACCATATATTTT. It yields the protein CASSLLSWASGNTIYF.

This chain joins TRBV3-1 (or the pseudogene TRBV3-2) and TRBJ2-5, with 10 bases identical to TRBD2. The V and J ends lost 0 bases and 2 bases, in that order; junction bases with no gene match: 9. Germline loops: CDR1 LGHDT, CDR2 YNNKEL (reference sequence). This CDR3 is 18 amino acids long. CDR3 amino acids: CASSQDFLAGVLQETQYF. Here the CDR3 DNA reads TGTGCCAGCAGCCAAGATTTCCTAGCGGGGGTTCTGCAAGAGACCCAGTACTTC.

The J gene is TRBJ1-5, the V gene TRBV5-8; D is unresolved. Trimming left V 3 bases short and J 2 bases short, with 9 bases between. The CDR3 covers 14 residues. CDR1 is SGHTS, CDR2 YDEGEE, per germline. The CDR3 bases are TGTGCCAGCAGCTCGGATTACGGCAATCAGCCCCAGCATTTT. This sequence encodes CASSSDYGNQPQHF.

CDR3 coding DNA: TGCGCCAGCAGCTTGTACAGCCTCTCCTACGAGCAGTACTTC. Translation gives CASSLYSLSYEQYF. The rearrangement uses TRBV5-1 and TRBJ2-7; no clear D. Germline V CDR1 and CDR2: SGHRS, YFSETQ. Trimming took 1 base from V and 0 from J, leaving 8 bases between them. The CDR3 runs 14 residues. Full variable domain (rest looked up from reference TRBV5-1 and TRBJ2-7): KAGVTQTPRYLIKTRGQQVTLSCSPISGHRSVSWYQQTPGQGLQFLFEYFSETQRNKGNFPGRFSGRQFSNSRSEMNVSTLELGDSALYLCASSLYSLSYEQYFGPGTRLTVT.

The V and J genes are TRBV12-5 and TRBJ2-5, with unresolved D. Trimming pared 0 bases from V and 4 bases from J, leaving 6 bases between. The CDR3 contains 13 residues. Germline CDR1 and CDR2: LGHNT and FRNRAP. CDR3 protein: CASGLVAPETQYF. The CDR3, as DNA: TGTGCTAGTGGTTTGGTAGCACCAGAGACCCAGTACTTC. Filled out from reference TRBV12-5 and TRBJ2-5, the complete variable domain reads DARVTQTPRHKVTEMGQEVTMRCQPILGHNTVFWYRQTMMQGLELLAYFRNRAPLDDSGMPKDRFSAEMPDATLATLKIQPSEPRDSAVYFCASGLVAPETQYFGPGTRLLVL.

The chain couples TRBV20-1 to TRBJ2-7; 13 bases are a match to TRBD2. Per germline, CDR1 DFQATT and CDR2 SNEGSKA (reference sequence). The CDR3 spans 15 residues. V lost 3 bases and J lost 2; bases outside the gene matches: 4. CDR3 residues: CSASVLAGGAYEQYF. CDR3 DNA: TGCAGTGCTAGTGTACTAGCGGGAGGGGCCTACGAGCAGTACTTC.

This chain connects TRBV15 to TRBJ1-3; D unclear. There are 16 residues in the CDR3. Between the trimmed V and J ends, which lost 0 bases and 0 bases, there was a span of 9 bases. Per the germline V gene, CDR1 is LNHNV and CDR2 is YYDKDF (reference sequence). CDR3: CATSRDHSSSGNTIYF. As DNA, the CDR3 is TGTGCCACCAGCAGAGATCACAGCTCCTCTGGAAACACCATATATTTT.

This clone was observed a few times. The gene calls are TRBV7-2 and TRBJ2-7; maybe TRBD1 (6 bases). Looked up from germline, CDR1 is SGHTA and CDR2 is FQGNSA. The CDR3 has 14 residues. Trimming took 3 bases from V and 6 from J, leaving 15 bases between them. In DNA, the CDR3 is TGTGCCAGCAGCTTTTCCAGGGGTAATGGCGAGCAGTACTTC. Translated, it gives CASSFSRGNGEQYF.

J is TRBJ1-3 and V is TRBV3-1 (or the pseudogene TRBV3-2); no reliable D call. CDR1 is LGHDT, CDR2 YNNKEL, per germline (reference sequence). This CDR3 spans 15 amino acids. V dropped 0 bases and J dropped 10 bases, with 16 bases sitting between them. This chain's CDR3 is CASSQERTAFGTIYF. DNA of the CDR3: TGTGCCAGCAGCCAAGAAAGGACCGCCTTCGGGACCATATATTTT.

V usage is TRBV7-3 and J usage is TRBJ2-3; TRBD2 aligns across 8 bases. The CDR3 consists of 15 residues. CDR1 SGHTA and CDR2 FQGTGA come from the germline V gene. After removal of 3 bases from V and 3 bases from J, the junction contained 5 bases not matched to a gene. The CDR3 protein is CASSFLSGSTDTQYF. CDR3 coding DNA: TGTGCCAGCAGCTTCCTCAGCGGGAGTACAGATACGCAGTATTTT.

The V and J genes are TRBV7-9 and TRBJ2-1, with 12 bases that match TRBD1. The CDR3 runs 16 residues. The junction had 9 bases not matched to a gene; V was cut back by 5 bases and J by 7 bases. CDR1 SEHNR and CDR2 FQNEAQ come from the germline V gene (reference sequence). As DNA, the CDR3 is TGTGCCAGCAGCCGAAAGGGACAGGGGGCATCAAATGAGCAGTTCTTC. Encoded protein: CASSRKGQGASNEQFF.

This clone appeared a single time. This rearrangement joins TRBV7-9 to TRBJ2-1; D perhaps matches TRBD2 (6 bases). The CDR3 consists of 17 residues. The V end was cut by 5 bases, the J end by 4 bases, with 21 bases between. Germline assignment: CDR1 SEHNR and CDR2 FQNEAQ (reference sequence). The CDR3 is CASSPPGGGRNYNEQFF. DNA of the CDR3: TGTGCCAGCAGCCCCCCGGGTGGGGGGAGAAATTACAATGAGCAGTTCTTC.

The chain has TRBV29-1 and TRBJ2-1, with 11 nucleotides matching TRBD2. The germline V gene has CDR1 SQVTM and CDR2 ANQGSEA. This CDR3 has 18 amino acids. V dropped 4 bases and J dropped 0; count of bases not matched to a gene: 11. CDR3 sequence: CSVALPGLAARSYNEQFF. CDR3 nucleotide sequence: TGCAGCGTTGCTTTACCGGGACTAGCGGCCCGCTCCTACAATGAGCAGTTCTTC.

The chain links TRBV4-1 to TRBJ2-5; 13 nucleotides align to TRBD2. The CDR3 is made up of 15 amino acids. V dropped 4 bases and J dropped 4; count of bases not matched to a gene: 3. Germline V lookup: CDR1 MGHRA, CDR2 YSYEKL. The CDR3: CASSPGTSGAETQYF. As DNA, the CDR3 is TGCGCCAGCAGCCCTGGGACTAGCGGGGCAGAGACCCAGTACTTC.

The chain's CDR3 is CASSVMTSSNTIYF. In DNA, the CDR3 is TGTGCCAGCAGCGTCATGACTTCTTCAAACACCATATATTTT. V gene TRBV11-3 combines with J gene TRBJ1-3, with no clear D. Germline lookup yields CDR1 SGHNT and CDR2 YENEEA. V was shortened by 5 bases and J by 6 bases, with 14 bases between the two germline ends. The CDR3 covers 14 residues.

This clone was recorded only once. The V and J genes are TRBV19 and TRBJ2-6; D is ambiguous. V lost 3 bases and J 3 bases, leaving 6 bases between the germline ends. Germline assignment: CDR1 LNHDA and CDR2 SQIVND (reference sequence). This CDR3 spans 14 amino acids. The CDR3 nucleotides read TGTGCCAGTAGTATGTCGCTTGGGGCCAACGTCCTGACTTTC. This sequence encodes CASSMSLGANVLTF.

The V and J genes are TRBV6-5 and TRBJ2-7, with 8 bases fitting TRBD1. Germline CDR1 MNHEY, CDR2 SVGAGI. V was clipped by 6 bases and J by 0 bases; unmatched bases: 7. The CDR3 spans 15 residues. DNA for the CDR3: TGTGCCAGCAGACGGACAGGGTATTTCTCCTACGAGCAGTACTTC. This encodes CASRRTGYFSYEQYF.

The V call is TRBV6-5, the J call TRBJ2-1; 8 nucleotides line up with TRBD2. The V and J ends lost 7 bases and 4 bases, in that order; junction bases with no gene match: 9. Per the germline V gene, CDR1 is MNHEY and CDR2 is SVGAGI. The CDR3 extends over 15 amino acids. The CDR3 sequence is CASNKHGGEYNEQFF. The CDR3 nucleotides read TGTGCCAGCAACAAACACGGGGGGGAGTACAATGAGCAGTTCTTC.